These 4 T cell receptor beta chains originate from one sample sequenced in a study of naive and memory T cell subsets. An equimolar mix of two oligonucleotides served as the beta constant-region primer for TRBC1 and TRBC2. The ligated cDNA underwent four PCR rounds using SP2 and nested alpha and beta constant-region primers. MiXCR was run by TCRdb on the UMI-ligation and nested PCR reads, yielding one entry per CDR3 protein. The table records 130,000 or so distinct CDR3 sequences, 35% to 40% of them present only once. Sequenced input: central memory CD4+ T cells from blood. All receptors come from a human donor in good health.

The chain employs TRBV12-3 or TRBV12-4 and TRBJ2-7; 9 nucleotides line up with TRBD1. V was pared by 0 bases and J by 2 bases, with 5 bases of the junction left unmatched. The CDR3 contains 16 residues. The CDR3: CASSLARGTGTYEQYF. As DNA, the CDR3 is TGTGCCAGCAGTTTAGCGCGAGGGACAGGGACCTACGAGCAGTACTTC.

This clonotype has more than one count but fewer than ten. V and J are TRBV19 and TRBJ2-2, with 12 bases that match TRBD1. From germline, CDR1 is LNHDA and CDR2 SQIVND (reference sequence). This CDR3 has 16 amino acids. Trimming removed 4 bases from V and 4 bases from J; junction bases left unmatched: 4. CDR3 sequence reads: CASSRGQGAGTGELFF. The CDR3 DNA reads as TGTGCCAGTAGTAGGGGACAGGGGGCTGGCACCGGGGAGCTGTTTTTT. Together with reference TRBV19 and TRBJ2-2, the CDR3 gives the full variable domain: DGGITQSPKYLFRKEGQNVTLSCEQNLNHDAMYWYRQDPGQGLRLIYYSQIVNDFQKGDIAEGYSVSREKKESFPLTVTSAQKNPTAFYLCASSRGQGAGTGELFFGEGSRLTVL.

Ten or more counts support this clonotype. This chain uses TRBV12-3 or TRBV12-4 with TRBJ2-1; a possible D gene is TRBD1 (5 bases). The CDR3 is made up of 14 amino acids. The ends were cut back, 7 bases at V and 8 bases at J, with 18 bases in the middle. DNA for the CDR3: TGTGCCAGCACCCGGACACAGTTTCGTCATGAGCAGTTCTTC. This encodes CASTRTQFRHEQFF.

This chain uses TRBV7-2 with TRBJ2-7; D is perhaps TRBD2 (7 bases). Germline values: CDR1 SGHTA, CDR2 FQGNSA. The CDR3 consists of 14 residues. V lost 2 bases, J lost 3 bases, and 11 bases lay in between. The CDR3 region has the DNA TGTGCCAGCAGCTTAAACGGGGGGCTCTACGAGCAGTACTTC. Translating it yields CASSLNGGLYEQYF.